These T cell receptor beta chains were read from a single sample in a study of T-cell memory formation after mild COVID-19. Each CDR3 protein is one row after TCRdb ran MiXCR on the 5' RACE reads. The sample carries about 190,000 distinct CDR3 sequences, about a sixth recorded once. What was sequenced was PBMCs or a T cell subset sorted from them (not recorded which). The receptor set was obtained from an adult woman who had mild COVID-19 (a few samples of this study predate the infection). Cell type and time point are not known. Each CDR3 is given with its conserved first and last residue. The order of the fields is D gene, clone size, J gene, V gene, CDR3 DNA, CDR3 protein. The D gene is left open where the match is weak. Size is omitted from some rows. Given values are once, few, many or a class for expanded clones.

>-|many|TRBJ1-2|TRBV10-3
TGTGCCATCAGTGGAGGCGATAGGTGGAACTATGGCTACACCTTC
CAISGGDRWNYGYTF
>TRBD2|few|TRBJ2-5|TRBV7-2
TGTGCCAGCAGCCTCGTGGGACTAGCGATTTCAGAGACCCAGTACTTC
CASSLVGLAISETQYF
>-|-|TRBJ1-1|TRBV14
TGTGCCAGCAGCCCCGGGGCGGGTTTTAACACTGAAGCTTTCTTT
CASSPGAGFNTEAFF
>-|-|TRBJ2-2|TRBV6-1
TGTGCCAGCAAACCAGGGAACACCGGGGAGCTGTTTTTT
CASKPGNTGELFF
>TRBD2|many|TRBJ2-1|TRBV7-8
TGTGCCAGCAGCTTAGCCCTCCGTGTTAAGCGGGGCACCTACAATGAGCAGTTCTTC
CASSLALRVKRGTYNEQFF
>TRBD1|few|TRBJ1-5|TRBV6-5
TGTGCCATCCTGGACAGGCTTAGCAATCAGCCCCAGCATTTT
CAILDRLSNQPQHF
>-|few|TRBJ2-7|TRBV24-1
TGTGCCACCAGTGACCCCACAGGGCGTCCCGGGGAGCAGTACTTC
CATSDPTGRPGEQYF
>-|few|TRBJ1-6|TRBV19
TGTGCCAGTAGTATAAGTCTGGGAGACCGCCGCCTCCACTTT
CASSISLGDRRLHF
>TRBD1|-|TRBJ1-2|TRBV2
TGTGCCATTATCCGGGACAGGGTGTTTGGCTACACCTTC
CAIIRDRVFGYTF
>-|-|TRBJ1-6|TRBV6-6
TGTGCCAGCAGTTACGAACGGTCACCCCTCCACTTT
CASSYERSPLHF
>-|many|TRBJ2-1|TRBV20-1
TGCAGTGCTAGAGCCGGGGGCCCTACGGGGGAGCAGTTCTTC
CSARAGGPTGEQFF
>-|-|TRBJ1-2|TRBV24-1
TGTGCCACCAGTGACCAAACGGGACGGACCTATGGCTACACCTTC
CATSDQTGRTYGYTF
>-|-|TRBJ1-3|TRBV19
TGTGCCAGTAGGGGCGACACCACCTCTGGAAACACCATATATTTT
CASRGDTTSGNTIYF
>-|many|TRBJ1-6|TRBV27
TGTGCCAGCAGTTCTCGGACAGCGGCTAATTCACCCCTCCACTTT
CASSSRTAANSPLHF
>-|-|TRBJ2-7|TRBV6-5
TGTGCCAGCGGGACCTACGAGCAGTACTTC
CASGTYEQYF
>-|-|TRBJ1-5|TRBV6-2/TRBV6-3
TGTGCCAGCAGTTACCCTAATAATCAGCCCCAGCATTTT
CASSYPNNQPQHF
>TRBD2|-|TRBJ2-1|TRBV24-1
TGTGCCACCAGTGAGGGGGGAGGGCCGAGCTCCTACAATGAGCAGTTCTTC
CATSEGGGPSSYNEQFF
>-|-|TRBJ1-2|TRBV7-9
TGTGCCAGCAGCTTAGCACCAGGGAATGGCTACACCTTC
CASSLAPGNGYTF
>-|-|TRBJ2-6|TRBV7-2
TGTGCCAGCAGTCTTACAGAGGCTGGGGCCAACGTCCTGACTTTC
CASSLTEAGANVLTF
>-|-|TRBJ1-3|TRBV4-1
TGCGCCAGCAGCCAAGACTGGGCAGTCCTCTCTGGAAACACCATATATTTT
CASSQDWAVLSGNTIYF
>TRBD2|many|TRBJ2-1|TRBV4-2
TGTGCCAGCAGCCAAGTGTCTAGCGGTAACAATGAGCAGTTCTTC
CASSQVSSGNNEQFF
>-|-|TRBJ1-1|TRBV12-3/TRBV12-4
TGTGCCAGCAGAACCGACAGAAACACTGAAGCTTTCTTT
CASRTDRNTEAFF
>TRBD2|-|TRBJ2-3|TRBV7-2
TGTGCCAGCAGCTCGCAGGGGGGCGCCGCGACTAGCGGGAGAACGCAGTATTTT
CASSSQGGAATSGRTQYF